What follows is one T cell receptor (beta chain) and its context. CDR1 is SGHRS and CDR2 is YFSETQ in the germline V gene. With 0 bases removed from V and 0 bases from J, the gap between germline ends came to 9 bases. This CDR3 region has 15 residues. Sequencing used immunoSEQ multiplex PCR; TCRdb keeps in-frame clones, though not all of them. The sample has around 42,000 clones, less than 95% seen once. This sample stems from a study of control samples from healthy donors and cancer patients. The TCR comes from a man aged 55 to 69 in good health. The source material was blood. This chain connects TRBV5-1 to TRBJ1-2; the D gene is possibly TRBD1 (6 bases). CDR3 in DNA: TGCGCCAGCAGCTTGGCGGGGGCCCCTAACTATGGCTACACCTTC. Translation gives CASSLAGAPNYGYTF.